The text below deals with one T cell receptor (beta chain). This clone was recorded a few times. The antigen it binds to is not known. Base qualities are not provided; no much larger clone lies one nucleotide away. This record belongs to a study of beta chain features in type 1 diabetes (dated by TCRdb to 2016 to 2019). At the level of the whole study: Mean age, gender distribution, total cell number and subset yield were not different between patients and healthy donors. Whereas all 30 or so donors provided naive and central memory subsets, regulatory and stem cell-like memory subsets were isolated from just 8 patients and roughly eight healthy donors. The study compared TCRB repertoires of sorted circulating CD4+ T cell subsets between recently diagnosed type 1 diabetes patients and matched healthy donors. Across all samples, approximately 98,000,000 sorted cells were examined, and cell number per subset correlated strongly with RNA yield. General conclusions and limits of the study: A moderate but significant shortening of TCRB CDR3 length was observed in type 1 diabetes patients in all four CD4+ subsets. At VDJ recombination sites, type 1 diabetes patients had fewer insertions and more deleted nucleotides, which implies abnormalities in thymic rearrangement. Shorter templates might be favored by PCR, yet because patient and control samples were amplified and corrected together, any such skew would affect both groups equally. Because small numbers of individuals were included in the HLA sub-analyses, any influence of HLA type on TCRB rearrangement was left unresolved. Because cDNA was sequenced instead of genomic DNA, highly expressing activated cells could be over-represented, though the groups showed no difference in activation or CD3 levels. Naive, central memory and regulatory TCRB repertoires appeared more similar among patients than among healthy donors.

CDR1 SGHTA and CDR2 FQGNSA are derived from the germline V gene. Including cysteine and phenylalanine, the CDR3 has 13 amino acids. The retained sequence is limited to the CDR3, 39 bases, with the frame set at the first base. The trim is 6 bases for V and 4 bases for J, with a gap of 12 bases between the germline ends. The entire isolated RNA was reverse transcribed using the High Capacity cDNA Reverse Transcription Kit, and thus expressed TCRB transcripts were sequenced. Naive, central memory and regulatory T cell samples underwent deep immunoSEQ sequencing, averaging about 3.57 million total reads per sample. After sorted cells were lysed in RLT buffer, RNA was extracted with DNase-treated RNeasy Micro or Mini kits, with the choice depending on cell number. Each cell subset was processed on its own to prevent cross-contamination, while patient and healthy donor samples were processed together. TCRB sequences were amplified from cDNA with the immunoSEQ multiplex PCR, producing 87-bp fragments spanning the CDR3 region. Amplicons were sequenced on the Illumina HiSeq platform. The authors' pipeline ran thus. Synthetic template baselines were used to correct PCR bias computationally, reads within Hamming distance 2 were collapsed together, and singletons that could not be merged were discarded. Reads were aligned against IMGT to assign V, D and J genes, CDR3 length and insertions or deletions at six rearrangement sites. Within each subset, clonotype counts were normalized to sorted cell number, after which true diversity and Gini coefficients were computed with the tcR R package. The overlap coefficient, calculated on TCRB nucleotide sequences, was used to measure repertoire sharing. Out-of-frame TCRB sequences from naive cells were analyzed as a proxy for the pre-selection repertoire. In TCRdb, the immuneACCESS table is reduced to in-frame sequences with V and J assigned. These tables do not hold every clone; where another copy was compared, an unresolved V gene accounts for under half, and the others remain unexplained. That table gives V, J and clone size, and the DNA gave D and trimming. This sample holds roughly 700,000 clones; under 15% were observed only once. Together, the top ten hold roughly 0.022% of the sample.

Each donor gave one peripheral blood draw, approximately 120 mL on average, collected into heparinised tubes. Using a panel that included CD45RO, CCR7, CD25, CD127, CD95 and CD27, naive, central memory, regulatory and stem cell-like memory CD4+ T cells were sorted on a BD FACSAria II. All sorted populations exceeded 98% purity. Right away, PBMCs were isolated by Lymphoprep density gradient centrifugation and were stained directly, with no culture step. So that batch effects would be minimized, each experiment stained and sorted samples in pairs, pairing one healthy donor with one patient. The chain is assembled from TRBV7-2 and TRBJ1-2, with TRBD1 perhaps the D gene, on 5 matching bases. The material sequenced was naive CD4+ T cells from blood. The cell subset or site label on this specimen signifies: true naive CD4+ T cells. This sequence was found in a man aged 18 to 30 with type 1 diabetes. The CDR3 here reads CASSSTGLYGYTF. The bases are TGTGCCAGCAGTTCTACAGGTCTCTATGGCTACACCTTC.